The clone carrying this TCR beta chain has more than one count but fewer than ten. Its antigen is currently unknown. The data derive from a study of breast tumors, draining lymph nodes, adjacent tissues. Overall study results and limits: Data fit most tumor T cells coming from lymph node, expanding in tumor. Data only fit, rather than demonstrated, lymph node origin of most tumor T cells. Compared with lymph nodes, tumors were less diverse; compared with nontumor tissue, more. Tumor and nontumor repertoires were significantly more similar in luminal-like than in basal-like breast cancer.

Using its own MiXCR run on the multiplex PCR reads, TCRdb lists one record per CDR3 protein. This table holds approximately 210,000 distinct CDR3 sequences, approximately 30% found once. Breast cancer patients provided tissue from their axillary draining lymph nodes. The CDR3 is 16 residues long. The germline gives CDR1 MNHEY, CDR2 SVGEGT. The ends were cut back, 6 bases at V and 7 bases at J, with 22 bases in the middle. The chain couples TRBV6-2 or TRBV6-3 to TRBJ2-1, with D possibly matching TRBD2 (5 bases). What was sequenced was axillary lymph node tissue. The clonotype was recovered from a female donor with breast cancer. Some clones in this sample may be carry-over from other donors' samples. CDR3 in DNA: TGTGCCAGCAGCCCTACTCCAGAGGCGGGTAAGAATGAGCAGTTCTTC. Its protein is CASSPTPEAGKNEQFF.